The table lists the clone carrying this TCR beta chain with a few counts. PBMCs, at least 7 million per sample, were isolated. This sample was included in a study of blood T cells in healthy people across ages. Germline V gene data show CDR1 as SGHTA and CDR2 as FQGNSA. The V segment lost 5 bases and the J segment 0 bases; nucleotides outside the gene matches: 9. The CDR3 extends over 17 amino acids. Primers used in a second PCR of roughly 7 to 11 cycles were a sample-barcoded 5' primer and a J-beta primer mix. There were at least 2.5 million CDR3-containing paired-end reads obtained from each sample. MiXCR, applied by TCRdb to the 5' RACE reads, yields one record per CDR3 protein. The sample has around 780,000 distinct CDR3 sequences; about 56% are singletons.

The sequence came from a man aged 40-55 years in good health. This rearrangement joins TRBV7-2 to TRBJ2-1, with 8 nucleotides matching TRBD2. The specimen sequenced was blood. CDR3 in DNA: TGTGCCAGCAGCCCGCAAACCGGGACTAGCTCCTACAATGAGCAGTTCTTC. This sequence encodes CASSPQTGTSSYNEQFF.